This passage covers 16 T cell receptor beta chains from one sample sequenced in a study of OX40 agonist ivuxolimab in advanced cancers. The data were produced by immunoSEQ multiplex PCR, yet TCRdb's version contains in-frame clones alone and is incomplete. The sample lists approximately 60,000 clones, roughly 84% seen once, with 0.35% to 0.45% in the top ten. The specimen was CD4+ or CD8+ T cells sorted from blood, collected in a trial of the OX40 agonist ivuxolimab. Receptors were obtained from an adult with an advanced solid tumor such as melanoma, head and neck, liver or kidney cancer.

V usage is TRBV10-1 and J usage is TRBJ2-7; 7 bases match TRBD1. This CDR3 region has 13 residues. V shed 2 bases, J shed 4 bases, and the junction held 2 bases outside the gene matches. CDR1 WNHNN and CDR2 SYGVQD come from the germline V gene (reference sequence). The CDR3 bases are TGCGCCAGCAGTGAGACAGGGGTTTACGAGCAGTACTTC. Its translation is CASSETGVYEQYF.

The chain combines TRBV7-9 with TRBJ2-7; the D gene is possibly TRBD1 (6 bases). CDR3 length equals 14 residues. V lost 5 bases, J lost 2 bases, and 13 bases lay in between. CDR1 SEHNR and CDR2 FQNEAQ come from the germline V gene (reference sequence). The DNA of the CDR3 is TGTGCCAGCAGCCCCGGGACAAGCACCTACGAGCAGTACTTC. Amino acid sequence: CASSPGTSTYEQYF.

The chain employs TRBV5-6 and TRBJ1-2, with a tentative D call TRBD1 (5 bases). This CDR3 region has 14 residues. The germline V and J ends were trimmed by 7 bases and 2 bases, with 15 bases remaining between them. The germline gives CDR1 SGHDT, CDR2 YYEEEE. CDR3 nucleotide sequence: TGTGCCAGCTCAGGGAACATGGGGAACTATGGCTACACCTTC. Translated: CASSGNMGNYGYTF.

This sequence joins TRBV6-6 and TRBJ1-5; D gene uncertain. This CDR3 has 14 residues. V shed 5 bases and J shed 4 bases, with 12 bases lying between them. Germline V CDR1 and CDR2: MNHNY, SVGAGI (reference sequence). CDR3 DNA sequence: TGTGCCAGCAGTGAGACGGTGGGTAATCAGCCCCAGCATTTT. It is translated as CASSETVGNQPQHF.

The chain is built from TRBV5-4 and TRBJ1-5; TRBD1 aligns across 7 bases. From germline, CDR1 is SGHNT and CDR2 YYREEE (reference sequence). V dropped 4 bases and J dropped 6; count of bases not matched to a gene: 7. The CDR3 has 14 amino acids. The CDR3 sequence is CASSNDRVGQPQHF. In nucleotides, the CDR3 is TGTGCCAGCAGCAATGACAGGGTTGGTCAGCCCCAGCATTTT.

This chain links TRBV6-4 with TRBJ2-3, with 8 bases identical to TRBD2. Germline V gene data show CDR1 as MRHNA and CDR2 as SNTAGT. The V and J ends lost 6 bases and 2 bases, in that order; junction bases with no gene match: 4. The CDR3 consists of 14 residues. This chain's CDR3 is CASSFGGATDTQYF. The CDR3 bases are TGTGCCAGCAGCTTCGGGGGGGCCACAGATACGCAGTATTTT.

The gene calls are TRBV10-3 and TRBJ2-7; no clear D gene. Between the trimmed V and J ends, which lost 4 bases and 0 bases, there was a span of 13 bases. From germline, CDR1 is ENHRY and CDR2 SYGVKD. The CDR3 length is 15 residues. CDR3 residues: CAISVLAGSSYEQYF. For the CDR3, the DNA is TGTGCCATCAGTGTCTTAGCAGGAAGCTCCTACGAGCAGTACTTC.

This chain joins TRBV19 and TRBJ1-5; the D is unclear. This CDR3 contains 16 residues. Trimming cost V 2 bases and J 8 bases, with 19 bases left between them. The germline CDR1 and CDR2 sequences are LNHDA and SQIVND (reference sequence). The CDR3 DNA follows: TGTGCCAGTAGTATATCCCTATACCGCCGGTTGGAGCCCCAGCATTTT. Its protein product is CASSISLYRRLEPQHF.

V is TRBV11-2 and J is TRBJ1-4, with 8 bases lining up with TRBD1. The CDR3 consists of 14 residues. V dropped 3 bases and J dropped 8; count of bases not matched to a gene: 5. Germline lookup yields CDR1 SGHAT and CDR2 FQNNGV. CDR3 in amino acids: CASSFTGGGEKLFF. CDR3 DNA: TGTGCCAGCAGCTTTACAGGGGGGGGCGAAAAACTGTTTTTT.

The rearrangement joins TRBV6-6 to TRBJ2-5; TRBD2 matches at 9 bases. V lost 3 bases and J lost 5; bases outside the gene matches: 7. The CDR3 runs 15 residues. CDR1 and CDR2 from the germline V gene are MNHNY and SVGAGI (reference sequence). The CDR3 here is CASSYVGRGGETQYF. The CDR3 DNA follows: TGTGCCAGCAGTTATGTCGGGCGGGGGGGTGAGACCCAGTACTTC.

The rearrangement joins TRBV7-9 to TRBJ1-1, with 8 bases matching TRBD1. From germline, CDR1 is SEHNR and CDR2 FQNEAQ (reference sequence). The V and J ends lost 5 bases and 0 bases, in that order; junction bases with no gene match: 5. The CDR3 has 15 amino acids. The CDR3: CASSALGQVNTEAFF. The CDR3 bases are TGTGCCAGCAGCGCCTTGGGACAGGTGAACACTGAAGCTTTCTTT.

This chain connects TRBV10-2 to TRBJ2-3, with D tentatively TRBD1 (6 bases). The CDR3 has 15 amino acids. V lost 3 bases and J 5 bases, leaving 15 bases between the germline ends. The germline CDR1 and CDR2 sequences are WSHSY and SAAADI. For the CDR3, the DNA is TGCGCCAGCAGTGACCCCACAAGACAGGTAGATACGCAGTATTTT. It yields the protein CASSDPTRQVDTQYF.

The V and J genes are TRBV9 and TRBJ2-1; TRBD1 might be the D (5 bases). Germline V CDR1 and CDR2: SGDLS, YYNGEE. V gave up 5 bases and J gave up 6 bases, with 15 bases separating them. CDR3 length equals 14 residues. This CDR3 is CASSDRGPANEQFF. CDR3 nucleotides: TGTGCCAGCAGTGACAGAGGCCCTGCCAATGAGCAGTTCTTC.

This clone was seen just once. V and J are TRBV11-1 and TRBJ2-1; 10 nucleotides line up with TRBD2. Unmatched junction bases numbered 2, after V lost 0 bases and J lost 9 bases. CDR1 and CDR2 (germline): SGHAT, FQDESV (reference sequence). CDR3 size: 14 residues. The DNA for the CDR3 is TGTGCCAGCAGCTTAGCGGGACTAGCGAGTGAGCAGTTCTTC. It specifies CASSLAGLASEQFF.

The J gene is TRBJ1-5, the V gene TRBV19; 7 bases are a match to TRBD1. After removal of 4 bases from V and 9 bases from J, the junction contained 6 bases not matched to a gene. Germline V gene sequence: CDR1 LNHDA, CDR2 SQIVND (reference sequence). The CDR3 contains 13 residues. The CDR3 nucleotides read TGTGCCAGTAGTACCTCGGGACAGAGGCCCCAGCATTTT. Protein sequence: CASSTSGQRPQHF.

CDR3 in DNA: TGTGCCAGTAGTCCCCCAGCGACCGAGACCCAGTACTTC. As protein: CASSPPATETQYF. The chain combines TRBV19 with TRBJ2-5; unclear D gene. CDR1 is LNHDA and CDR2 is SQIVND in the germline V gene (reference sequence). With 5 bases removed from V and 5 bases from J, the gap between germline ends came to 12 bases. The CDR3 loop spans 13 amino acids.